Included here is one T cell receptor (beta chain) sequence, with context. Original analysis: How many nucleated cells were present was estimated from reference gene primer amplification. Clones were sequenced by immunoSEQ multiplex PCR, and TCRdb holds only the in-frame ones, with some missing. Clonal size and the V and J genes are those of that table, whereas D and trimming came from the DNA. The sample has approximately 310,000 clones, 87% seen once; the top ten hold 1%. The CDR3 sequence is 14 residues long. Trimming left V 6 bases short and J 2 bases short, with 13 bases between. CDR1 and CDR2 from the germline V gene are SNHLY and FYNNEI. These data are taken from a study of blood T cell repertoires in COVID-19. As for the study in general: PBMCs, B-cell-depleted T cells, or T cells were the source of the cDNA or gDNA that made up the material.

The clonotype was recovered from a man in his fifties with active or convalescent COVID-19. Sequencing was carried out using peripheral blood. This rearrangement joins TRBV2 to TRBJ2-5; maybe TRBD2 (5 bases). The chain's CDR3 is CASRKDFGQETQYF. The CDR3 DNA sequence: TGTGCCAGCAGAAAGGACTTTGGGCAAGAGACCCAGTACTTC.